These 28 T cell receptor beta chains were sequenced from one sample in a study of blood T cell repertoires in COVID-19. Here immunoSEQ multiplex PCR was the method, and the copy in TCRdb shows in-frame clones only, minus some. The table lists 70,000 to 90,000 clones, around 84% of them singletons. Sequenced: peripheral blood. The origin of the receptors is a human donor in a cohort sampled during active COVID-19.

The gene calls are TRBV29-1 and TRBJ2-7; D is perhaps TRBD2 (6 bases). The CDR3 runs to 13 residues. Germline V gives CDR1 SQVTM, CDR2 ANQGSEA. Trimming left V 3 bases short and J 3 bases short, with 12 bases between. CDR3 in amino acids: CSVEEGEGYEQYF. As DNA, the CDR3 is TGCAGCGTTGAGGAGGGAGAGGGCTACGAGCAGTACTTC.

This sequence joins TRBV5-1 and TRBJ1-1, with TRBD1 identical over 7 bases. This CDR3 is 14 amino acids long. V lost 4 bases to trimming and J lost 5 bases; unmatched junction nucleotides: 8. Per germline, CDR1 SGHRS and CDR2 YFSETQ. CDR3 protein: CASSSDRARTEAFF. The CDR3 DNA reads TGCGCCAGCAGCAGCGACAGGGCTCGGACTGAAGCTTTCTTT. The whole variable domain, remainder taken from reference TRBV5-1 and TRBJ1-1, is KAGVTQTPRYLIKTRGQQVTLSCSPISGHRSVSWYQQTPGQGLQFLFEYFSETQRNKGNFPGRFSGRQFSNSRSEMNVSTLELGDSALYLCASSSDRARTEAFFGQGTRLTVV.

V gene TRBV28 combines with J gene TRBJ2-7; D perhaps matches TRBD1 (6 bases). CDR3 length equals 15 residues. V lost 5 bases and J lost 2, with 16 bases in between. From germline, CDR1 is MDHEN and CDR2 SYDVKM. The CDR3: CASSTPSTGTYEQYF. The CDR3 nucleotides are TGTGCCAGCAGTACACCCTCCACAGGGACCTACGAGCAGTACTTC.

This chain uses TRBV10-3 with TRBJ1-5; 7 nucleotides agree with TRBD1. The ends lost 5 bases at V and 7 bases at J; junction bases unmatched: 5. This CDR3 contains 13 residues. Germline V lookup: CDR1 ENHRY, CDR2 SYGVKD. As DNA, the CDR3 is TGTGCCATCAGTTCACAGGGGTACCAGCCCCAGCATTTT. It is translated as CAISSQGYQPQHF.

The genes are TRBV4-2 and TRBJ1-6; D ambiguous. V was pared by 1 base and J by 7 bases, with 5 bases between. The CDR3 loop spans 13 amino acids. Germline V CDR1 and CDR2: LGHNA, YNFKEQ. CDR3 nucleotides: TGTGCCAGCAGCCAAGTAGAGAATTCACCCCTCCACTTT. It codes for CASSQVENSPLHF.

This chain links TRBV7-9 with TRBJ1-3, with a possible D match to TRBD1 (5 bases). Between the trimmed V and J ends, which lost 6 bases and 0 bases, there was a span of 12 bases. Germline V CDR1 and CDR2: SEHNR, FQNEAQ (reference sequence). The CDR3 covers 15 residues. CDR3: CASRPGMSSGNTIYF. The CDR3 region has the DNA TGTGCCAGCAGACCAGGGATGAGCTCTGGAAACACCATATATTTT.

This chain links TRBV5-6 with TRBJ2-3; a weak D match, TRBD2 (5 bases). The CDR3 spans 14 residues. The germline V gene encodes CDR1 SGHDT and CDR2 YYEEEE. V shed 0 bases and J shed 4 bases, with 9 bases lying between them. The CDR3 is CASSLAHSADTQYF. The CDR3 bases are TGTGCCAGCAGCTTGGCCCATAGCGCAGATACGCAGTATTTT.

The genes are TRBV12-3 or TRBV12-4 and TRBJ2-3, with 8 positions matching TRBD1. V dropped 10 bases and J dropped 2; count of bases not matched to a gene: 5. The CDR3 has 13 amino acids. The CDR3: CATRDRYTDTQYF. In DNA, the CDR3 is TGTGCCACCCGGGACAGGTACACAGATACGCAGTATTTT.

The rearrangement uses TRBV7-9 and TRBJ1-1; D ambiguous. Trimming removed 5 bases at V and 1 base at J, with 8 bases between. This CDR3 has 13 amino acids. In germline, CDR1 is SEHNR, CDR2 FQNEAQ (reference sequence). Written as DNA, the CDR3 is TGTGCCAGCAGCCACTATCCGAACACTGAAGCTTTCTTT. Its translation: CASSHYPNTEAFF.

The sample holds a few counts of this clone. The chain has TRBV7-9 and TRBJ1-1, with 9 bases that match TRBD1. After removal of 3 bases from V and 4 bases from J, the junction contained 9 bases not matched to a gene. CDR3 length equals 16 residues. CDR1 and CDR2 (germline): SEHNR, FQNEAQ (reference sequence). The CDR3 is CASSFWVDRGSTEAFF. Written as DNA, the CDR3 is TGTGCCAGCAGCTTCTGGGTTGACAGGGGGTCCACTGAAGCTTTCTTT.

The count of this clone is one. V gene TRBV6-5 combines with J gene TRBJ1-1; TRBD1 is a possible D gene (5 bases). CDR1 and CDR2 (germline): MNHEY, SVGAGI. This CDR3 comprises 12 residues. With 10 bases removed from V and 4 bases from J, the gap between germline ends came to 13 bases. CDR3 loop: CATTARGTEAFF. The CDR3 DNA reads TGTGCCACCACCGCTAGGGGCACTGAAGCTTTCTTT.

This sequence joins TRBV13 and TRBJ1-1; 8 bases align to TRBD1. Germline V CDR1 and CDR2: PRHDT, FYEKMQ (reference sequence). The CDR3 contains 15 residues. Trimming took 5 bases from V and 4 from J; bases not matched to a gene: 9. CDR3 in amino acids: CASSQGTGRATEAFF. The CDR3 DNA reads as TGTGCCAGCAGCCAGGGGACAGGTCGGGCCACTGAAGCTTTCTTT.

The genes are TRBV11-3 and TRBJ1-1; D uncertain. Germline-derived CDR1 and CDR2 are SGHNT and YENEEA. This CDR3 is built from 12 residues. The V gene lost 2 bases and the J gene lost 6 bases, with 7 bases spanning the gap. The CDR3 spells CASSLRGSEAFF. The CDR3 DNA sequence: TGTGCCAGCAGCTTACGCGGTTCTGAAGCTTTCTTT.

The chain uses TRBV28 and TRBJ1-2; perhaps TRBD1 as D (6 bases). Trimming removed 6 bases from V and 6 bases from J, with 20 bases in between. From germline, CDR1 is MDHEN and CDR2 SYDVKM. The CDR3 runs 15 residues. The CDR3 sequence is CASRPSLPGGNGYTF. CDR3 bases: TGTGCCAGCAGACCATCCCTCCCTGGGGGCAATGGCTACACCTTC.

The rearrangement uses TRBV3-1 (or the pseudogene TRBV3-2) and TRBJ2-1; 10 bases agree with TRBD2. J gave up 0 bases and V 4 bases, and 3 bases lay outside the gene matches. Germline V gene data show CDR1 as LGHDT and CDR2 as YNNKEL (reference sequence). This CDR3 region has 16 residues. The DNA for the CDR3 is TGTGCCAGCAGCCTGGGACTAGCGCACTCCTACAATGAGCAGTTCTTC. Translated, it gives CASSLGLAHSYNEQFF.

V and J are TRBV12-3 or TRBV12-4 and TRBJ2-7; a possible D gene is TRBD1 (6 bases). The CDR3 spans 11 residues. V lost 5 bases and J lost 7, with 9 bases in between. CDR3 region: CASSIDREQYF. CDR3 nucleotides: TGTGCCAGCAGTATAGACAGGGAGCAGTACTTC.

The CDR3 DNA follows: TGTGCCAGTAGGGGGACACAGGAAGTCCCCGGGGAGCTGTTTTTT. This gives the protein CASRGTQEVPGELFF. The chain links TRBV19 to TRBJ2-2; perhaps TRBD1 as D (6 bases). This CDR3 has 15 residues. Trimming took 6 bases from V and 6 from J, leaving 17 bases between them. CDR1 and CDR2 from the germline V gene are LNHDA and SQIVND (reference sequence).

The chain has TRBV3-1 (or the pseudogene TRBV3-2) and TRBJ2-1; TRBD1 is a possible D gene (6 bases). Germline V gives CDR1 LGHDT, CDR2 YNNKEL (reference sequence). This CDR3 spans 12 amino acids. Trimming pared 0 bases from V and 13 bases from J, leaving 10 bases between. The CDR3, as DNA: TGTGCCAGCAGCCAAGATCGACAGGAACAGTTCTTC. Its protein is CASSQDRQEQFF.

The genes are TRBV28 and TRBJ2-7; D unclear. Per the germline V gene, CDR1 is MDHEN and CDR2 is SYDVKM. The V end lost 5 bases, the J end lost 2 bases, and 4 bases lay between the germline ends. This CDR3 has 11 residues. The CDR3 nucleotides are TGTGCCAGCAGTCAGACCTACGAGCAGTACTTC. Translated, it gives CASSQTYEQYF.

V is TRBV5-1 and J is TRBJ2-5; TRBD2 matches at 7 bases. The germline V gene encodes CDR1 SGHRS and CDR2 YFSETQ. J was trimmed by 5 bases and V by 3 bases; bases with no gene match: 7. The CDR3 has 14 amino acids. CDR3 bases: TGCGCCAGCAGCTCTTCGGGAGGATTTGAGACCCAGTACTTC. This sequence encodes CASSSSGGFETQYF.

This clone was observed a single time. The chain links TRBV5-4 to TRBJ2-7; 9 bases agree with TRBD2. Germline V gives CDR1 SGHNT, CDR2 YYREEE (reference sequence). The V gene end was trimmed by 0 bases and the J gene end by 3 bases; junction bases not matched to a gene: 4. The CDR3 has 15 residues. The CDR3 here is CASSLGRGGNYEQYF. The DNA of the CDR3 is TGTGCCAGCAGCTTGGGGCGGGGGGGGAACTACGAGCAGTACTTC.

V and J are TRBV5-6 and TRBJ1-5; D might be TRBD1 (5 bases). The germline gives CDR1 SGHDT, CDR2 YYEEEE. Trimming stripped 0 bases from V and 3 bases from J, with 7 bases between. This CDR3 has 14 amino acids. DNA for the CDR3: TGTGCCAGCAGCTTGGCAGGACACAATCAGCCCCAGCATTTT. Translation: CASSLAGHNQPQHF.

A few counts support this clone. The genes are TRBV7-2 and TRBJ2-7; D perhaps matches TRBD1 (6 bases). V was pared by 3 bases and J by 6 bases, with 15 bases between. The CDR3 is 14 residues long. Germline CDR1 reads SGHTA; CDR2 reads FQGNSA. DNA of the CDR3: TGTGCCAGCAGCTTTGGGGGCTCCTATGTCGAGCAGTACTTC. Its protein product is CASSFGGSYVEQYF.

The chain joins TRBV18 to TRBJ2-3, with a weak D call TRBD2 (6 bases). The CDR3 runs to 17 residues. Between the trimmed V and J ends, which lost 1 base and 2 bases, there was a span of 16 bases. Germline V gene data show CDR1 as KGHSH and CDR2 as LQKENI. This chain's CDR3 is CASSPRMASGSTDTQYF. The CDR3 nucleotides read TGTGCCAGCTCACCACGAATGGCGAGCGGGTCCACAGATACGCAGTATTTT.

This clone was seen more than once but under ten times. The chain recombines TRBV27 with TRBJ1-4; 7 nucleotides agree with TRBD1. The ends lost 9 bases at V and 10 bases at J; junction bases unmatched: 11. Looked up from germline, CDR1 is MNHEY and CDR2 is SMNVEV (reference sequence). There are 13 residues in the CDR3. The chain's CDR3 is CASKGALFGKLFF. DNA of the CDR3: TGTGCCAGTAAGGGGGCCCTCTTCGGAAAACTGTTTTTT.

This chain uses TRBV5-4 with TRBJ2-7; the match to TRBD2 covers 8 bases. The CDR3 runs 15 residues. Trimming cost V 2 bases and J 3 bases; bases outside gene matches: 7. From germline, CDR1 is SGHNT and CDR2 YYREEE (reference sequence). The CDR3 region is CASSFQAGALYEQYF. The CDR3 bases are TGTGCCAGCAGCTTCCAAGCGGGGGCTCTCTACGAGCAGTACTTC. The variable domain in full, with the rest retrieved from reference TRBV5-4 and TRBJ2-7, is ETGVTQSPTHLIKTRGQQVTLRCSSQSGHNTVSWYQQALGQGPQFIFQYYREEENGRGNFPPRFSGLQFPNYSSELNVNALELDDSALYLCASSFQAGALYEQYFGPGTRLTVT.

The rearrangement uses TRBV12-3 or TRBV12-4 and TRBJ2-6, with D possibly matching TRBD2 (5 bases). The V end lost 1 base, the J end lost 16 bases, and 8 bases lay between the germline ends. The CDR3 has 11 residues. This CDR3 reads CASSLETILTF. The CDR3 coding sequence is TGTGCCAGCAGTTTAGAGACTATACTGACTTTC.

This chain links TRBV7-2 with TRBJ2-1; 12 bases are a match to TRBD2. Germline values: CDR1 SGHTA, CDR2 FQGNSA. The CDR3 has 16 residues. The V and J ends lost 6 bases and 8 bases, in that order; junction bases with no gene match: 11. The CDR3 is CASSLTSGSGWDEQFF. The CDR3 DNA reads TGTGCCAGCAGTTTGACTAGCGGGAGTGGTTGGGATGAGCAGTTCTTC.